Listed below are T cell receptor beta chains from one sample, sequenced in a study of blood T cell repertoires in COVID-19. Assay: immunoSEQ multiplex PCR; the TCRdb copy retains only in-frame clones and omits some. The repertoire has about 48,000 clones, 86% of them found once; the top ten carry 2.6%. Sequenced: peripheral blood. The origin of the receptors is an elderly woman with COVID-19, enrolled during active disease. CDR3s include the opening cysteine and the closing phenylalanine or tryptophan. The D gene is left open where the match is weak. Clone size is shown for a subset of rows, as once, few, many or a class of expanded clone.

V,J,size,D,DNA,CDR3
TRBV28,TRBJ1-5,-,TRBD1,TGTGCCAGCAGTCCCCGGGACAGAGTTTATCAGCCCCAGCATTTT,CASSPRDRVYQPQHF
TRBV5-1,TRBJ1-2,-,-,TGCGCCAGCAGCCCGGACTGGACGGAGAACTATGGCTACACCTTC,CASSPDWTENYGYTF
TRBV7-8,TRBJ1-3,-,-,TGTGCCAGCAGCCTGACTTCTGGCTCAGGGATTAGGAACACCATATATTTT,CASSLTSGSGIRNTIYF
TRBV6-5,TRBJ2-5,-,TRBD2,TGTGCCAGCAGTTGGGGGACTAGCGGGAACCAAGAGACCCAGTACTTC,CASSWGTSGNQETQYF
TRBV2,TRBJ1-4,-,-,TGTGCCAGCAGTGAACTCGGGACAACTAATGAAAAACTGTTTTTT,CASSELGTTNEKLFF
TRBV5-1,TRBJ1-2,few,TRBD1,TGCGCCAGCAGCCTGACAGGGGGGAATGGCTACACCTTC,CASSLTGGNGYTF
TRBV21-1,TRBJ2-2,-,-,TGTGCCAGCAGCCGGACAGGGAACACCGGGGAGCTGTTTTTT,CASSRTGNTGELFF
TRBV2,TRBJ1-4,-,-,TGTGCCAGCAGAGCCGGGATGTCCAATGAAAAACTGTTTTTT,CASRAGMSNEKLFF
TRBV7-6,TRBJ2-3,-,TRBD2,TGTGCCAGCAGCACACCACTAGCGGGGGAAGATACGCAGTATTTT,CASSTPLAGEDTQYF
TRBV25-1,TRBJ1-3,-,TRBD1,TGTGCCAGCAGTGACGACAGGGGGAACACCATATATTTT,CASSDDRGNTIYF
TRBV5-4,TRBJ1-5,-,-,TGTGCCAGCAGCCTCGACAGGCTTCAGCCCCAGCATTTT,CASSLDRLQPQHF
TRBV14,TRBJ1-2,-,-,TGTGCCAGCAGCGTCCAGGCAGGAAACTATGGCTACACCTTC,CASSVQAGNYGYTF
TRBV6-1,TRBJ1-1,-,-,TGTGCCAGCAGTGAAAGAGGGGGGAACACTGAAGCTTTCTTT,CASSERGGNTEAFF
TRBV19,TRBJ1-2,-,TRBD1,TGTGCCAGTAGTATACGCTCCGGGACAGCTTATGGCTACACCTTC,CASSIRSGTAYGYTF
TRBV27,TRBJ2-7,-,-,TGTGCCAGCAGTTCGCTACAGAGCTCCTACGAGCAGTACTTC,CASSSLQSSYEQYF
TRBV7-9,TRBJ1-5,-,-,TGTGCCAGCTCCCAGGGGTCGGGCAATCAGCCCCAGCATTTT,CASSQGSGNQPQHF
TRBV3-1/TRBV3-2,TRBJ2-5,-,-,TGTGCCAGCAGCCAAGGGTATGGGAGGACCCAGTACTTC,CASSQGYGRTQYF
TRBV13,TRBJ1-1,once,-,TGTGCCAGCGTGCGGGTTTCGCAGTGGAACACTGAAGCTTTCTTT,CASVRVSQWNTEAFF
TRBV3-1/TRBV3-2,TRBJ2-3,-,TRBD1,TGTGCCAGCAGGGTGACAGGGTTAGGTACAGATACGCAGTATTTT,CASRVTGLGTDTQYF
TRBV5-5,TRBJ1-1,-,-,TGTGCCAGCAGCCAGGTATCTGGGAACACTGAAGCTTTCTTT,CASSQVSGNTEAFF
TRBV11-3,TRBJ1-1,-,-,TGTGCCAGCAGCCGACAGTCGAACACTGAAGCTTTCTTT,CASSRQSNTEAFF
TRBV2,TRBJ2-5,-,TRBD2,TGTGCCAGCAGTGAAGGACTAGCGGGAGGTGGGGAGACCCAGTACTTC,CASSEGLAGGGETQYF
TRBV28,TRBJ1-1,-,-,TGTGCCAGCAGTTTATTACAGGGAGAAGCTTTCTTT,CASSLLQGEAFF
TRBV6-5,TRBJ1-2,-,TRBD1,TGTGCCAGCAGTTATCAGGGGGCGCATAATTATGGCTACACCTTC,CASSYQGAHNYGYTF
TRBV19,TRBJ2-1,-,TRBD1,TGTGCCAGTAGTAACCGGGACAGGTTATCCAATGAGCAGTTCTTC,CASSNRDRLSNEQFF
TRBV24-1,TRBJ2-7,-,TRBD2,TGTGCCACGGAGTCCTCTAGCGGACCCTACGAGCAGTACTTC,CATESSSGPYEQYF
TRBV3-1/TRBV3-2,TRBJ2-1,-,-,TGTGCCAGCAGCCGTGGACTACCTATCAATGAGCAGTTCTTC,CASSRGLPINEQFF
TRBV11-2,TRBJ1-2,few,-,TGTGCCAGCAGCTTAGTACGGTACAGCCTGGATGGCTACACCTTC,CASSLVRYSLDGYTF
TRBV5-4,TRBJ2-7,-,TRBD2,TGTGCCAGCAGCCCCGTGGCGGGGGGGCTCGAGCAGTACTTC,CASSPVAGGLEQYF
TRBV27,TRBJ1-5,once,-,TGTGCCAGCAGTTTAAGGATGGGGCCTGGGGCCGGGAATCAGCCCCAGCATTTT,CASSLRMGPGAGNQPQHF
TRBV27,TRBJ2-5,-,-,TGTGCCAGCAGTTTTTGGGGGCGAGAGACCCAGTACTTC,CASSFWGRETQYF
TRBV7-6,TRBJ1-2,-,-,TGTGCCAGCAGATCAGGAGTCGCGGGAGGTGGACGGGGTGGCTACACCTTC,CASRSGVAGGGRGGYTF
TRBV18,TRBJ2-3,-,-,TGTGCCAGCTCACCGGGACTCCCTACAGATACGCAGTATTTT,CASSPGLPTDTQYF
TRBV11-3,TRBJ2-1,-,-,TGTGCCAGCAGCTCCTCCCGGGGATCCTACAATGAGCAGTTCTTC,CASSSSRGSYNEQFF
TRBV7-8,TRBJ2-7,-,-,TGTGCCAGCAGTGAGGTTCCGGGGGTGGAGTACGAGCAGTACTTC,CASSEVPGVEYEQYF
TRBV18,TRBJ2-3,-,TRBD2,TGTGCCAGCTCACGGACTAGCGGGGGTTCAGATACGCAGTATTTT,CASSRTSGGSDTQYF
TRBV6-5,TRBJ2-3,-,-,TGTGCCAGCAGCCCACAGGGTCTCCTCACAGATACGCAGTATTTT,CASSPQGLLTDTQYF
TRBV12-3/TRBV12-4,TRBJ1-5,-,-,TGTGCCAGCAAACTACAGGGCAATCAGCCCCAGCATTTT,CASKLQGNQPQHF
TRBV7-9,TRBJ1-6,-,-,TGTGCCAGCAGCCGTACCGGGTCCCTTCCCCTCCACTTT,CASSRTGSLPLHF
TRBV7-6,TRBJ1-1,few,-,TGTGCCAGCAGCTTATCGGTACAGGCCGGGGGTAAAACTTTCTTT,CASSLSVQAGGKTFF
TRBV12-3/TRBV12-4,TRBJ1-2,-,TRBD1,TGTGCCAGCAGTTTCCCAGACAGGGGAAGCTACACCTTC,CASSFPDRGSYTF
TRBV14,TRBJ2-3,-,-,TGTGCCAGCAGCCAAGATCGAGGGAGCCTTAGCACAGATACGCAGTATTTT,CASSQDRGSLSTDTQYF
TRBV3-1/TRBV3-2,TRBJ2-1,-,TRBD2,TGTGCCAGCAGTCGGACTAGCAGGACCAATGAGCAGTTCTTC,CASSRTSRTNEQFF
TRBV5-4,TRBJ1-2,-,TRBD1,TGTGCCAGCAGCTCCGGACAGGGATTCCGTGGCTACACCTTC,CASSSGQGFRGYTF
TRBV18,TRBJ2-7,-,-,TGTGCCAGCTCACCCATAGATGAAATAATGAGTGAGCAGTACTTC,CASSPIDEIMSEQYF
TRBV7-9,TRBJ2-2,-,-,TGTGCCAGCAGCTTAAGGACAGCCATAACCGGGGAGCTGTTTTTT,CASSLRTAITGELFF
TRBV14,TRBJ2-4,once,TRBD2,TGTGCCAGCAGCCAAGGACTAGCGGGAGGCCCCATTCAGTACTTC,CASSQGLAGGPIQYF
TRBV20-1,TRBJ1-5,-,-,TGCAGTGCTAGTGTTGGGGGCGCTCAGCCCCAGCATTTT,CSASVGGAQPQHF
TRBV6-6,TRBJ2-2,-,TRBD2,TGTGCCAGCAGTAGCGGGAGAACTAACACCGGGGAGCTGTTTTTT,CASSSGRTNTGELFF
TRBV15,TRBJ1-1,-,TRBD1,TGTGCCACCAGCAGATACTTTGGGACAGATATGGCTGAAGCTTTCTTT,CATSRYFGTDMAEAFF
TRBV6-5,TRBJ2-7,-,-,TGTGCCAGCAGCAACACAGCCTCCTACGAGCAGTACTTC,CASSNTASYEQYF
TRBV28,TRBJ2-1,-,TRBD2,TGTGCCAGCAGTTTAATAGCGGGAGTCAATGAGCAGTTCTTC,CASSLIAGVNEQFF
TRBV5-3,TRBJ1-2,-,-,TGTGCCAGAAGCTTGATCGGGACTCGGCTCGGGTATGGCTACACCTTC,CARSLIGTRLGYGYTF
TRBV2,TRBJ1-2,-,-,TGTGCCAGCAGGGCTAGCTATGGCTACACCTTC,CASRASYGYTF
TRBV5-1,TRBJ2-5,-,TRBD1,TGCGCCAGCAGCTCCTACAGGGGGCCGGAGACCCAGTACTTC,CASSSYRGPETQYF